The 3 T cell receptor beta chains in this list originate from one sample, sequenced in a study of blood T cell repertoires in COVID-19. Profiled with immunoSEQ multiplex PCR; TCRdb holds only in-frame clones, not every one. This sample has about 290,000 clones, with about 89% found just once. The specimen was peripheral blood. These receptor sequences come from a man aged 35 to 55 with acute or convalescent COVID-19.

The chain has TRBV20-1 and TRBJ1-1, with TRBD1 matching 7 bases. The J segment lost 9 bases and the V segment lost 5 bases, leaving 6 bases of the junction unmatched. In germline, CDR1 is DFQATT, CDR2 SNEGSKA (reference sequence). This CDR3 comprises 11 residues. CDR3 sequence: CSAGQQGKAFF. The CDR3 region has the DNA TGCAGTGCTGGGCAACAGGGGAAAGCTTTCTTT.

This rearrangement joins TRBV24-1 to TRBJ1-2, with D possibly matching TRBD1 (6 bases). The CDR3 totals 15 residues. Germline assignment: CDR1 KGHDR and CDR2 SFDVKD. With 0 bases removed from V and 6 bases from J, the gap between germline ends came to 13 bases. The CDR3 protein is CATSDLGGSLNGYTF. Written as DNA, the CDR3 is TGTGCCACCAGTGATTTGGGGGGCAGTCTAAATGGCTACACCTTC.

The chain links TRBV5-4 to TRBJ1-1; D might be TRBD1 (6 bases). With 2 bases removed from V and 3 bases from J, the gap between germline ends came to 23 bases. This CDR3 region has 18 residues. CDR1 and CDR2 from the germline V gene are SGHNT and YYREEE (reference sequence). The CDR3 here is CASSFKQTGRRSYTEAFF. DNA of the CDR3: TGTGCCAGCAGCTTTAAGCAAACAGGGCGCCGAAGTTACACTGAAGCTTTCTTT.